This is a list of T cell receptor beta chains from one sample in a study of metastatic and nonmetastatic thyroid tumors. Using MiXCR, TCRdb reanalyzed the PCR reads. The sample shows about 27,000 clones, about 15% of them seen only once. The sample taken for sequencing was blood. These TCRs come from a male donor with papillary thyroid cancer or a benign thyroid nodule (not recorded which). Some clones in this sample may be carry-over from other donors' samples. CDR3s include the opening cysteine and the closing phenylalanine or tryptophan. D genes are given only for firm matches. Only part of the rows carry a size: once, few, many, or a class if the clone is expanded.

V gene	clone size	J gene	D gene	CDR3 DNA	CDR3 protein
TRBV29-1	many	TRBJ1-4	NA	TGCAGCGTTGAAGCTCTGGGAACCGAAAAACTGTTTTTT	CSVEALGTEKLFF
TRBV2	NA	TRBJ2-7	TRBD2	TGTGCCAGCAGTGAAGCTGGAACACTAGCGGGAGGGCCGAGGGAGCAGTGCTTC	CASSEAGTLAGGPREQCF
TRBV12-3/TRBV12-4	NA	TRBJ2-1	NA	TGTGCCAGCAGTTTGGCACCAAGCATGAGGTTTGTCAATGAGCAGTTCTTC	CASSLAPSMRFVNEQFF
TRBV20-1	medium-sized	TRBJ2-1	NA	TGCAGTGCTAGAGATCCGAACCGGGTACCCTACAATGAGCAGTTCTTC	CSARDPNRVPYNEQFF
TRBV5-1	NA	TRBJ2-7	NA	TGCGCCAGCAGATGCTTGTCACGGGGATCGACCTACGAACAGTACTTC	CASRCLSRGSTYEQYF
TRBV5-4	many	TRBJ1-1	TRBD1	TGTGCCAGCAGCGCCGGACAGGGGGACACTGAAGCTTTCTTT	CASSAGQGDTEAFF
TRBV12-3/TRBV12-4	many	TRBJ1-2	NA	TGTGCCAGCAGTTTCATCACGGGTAACTATGGCTACACCTTC	CASSFITGNYGYTF
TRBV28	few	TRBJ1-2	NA	TGTGCCAGCAGTTCATTACCGGGACTGGGCTACACCTTC	CASSSLPGLGYTF
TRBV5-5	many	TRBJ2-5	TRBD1	TGTGCCAGCAGCCCAGGCGGCCCGGCGACAGGGAGCCAAGAGACCCAGTACTTC	CASSPGGPATGSQETQYF
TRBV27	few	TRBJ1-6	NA	TGTGCCAGCAGTTTCAACATGAATTCACCCCTCCACTTT	CASSFNMNSPLHF
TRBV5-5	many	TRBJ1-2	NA	TGTGCCAGCAGCTTGACACCGAACTATGGCTACACCTTC	CASSLTPNYGYTF
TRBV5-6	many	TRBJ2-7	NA	TGTGCCAGCAGCTGGCGGAGGGTTCTACACGAGCAGTACTTC	CASSWRRVLHEQYF
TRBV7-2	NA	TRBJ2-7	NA	TGTGCCAGCAGCTCCCTCGTGGCTCTCGAGCAGTACTTC	CASSSLVALEQYF
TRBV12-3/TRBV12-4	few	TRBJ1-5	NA	TGTGCCAGCAGTTTACGTGTCAGAGAACAGCACCAGCATTTT	CASSLRVREQHQHF
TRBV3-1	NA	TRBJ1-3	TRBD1	TGTGCCAGCAGGGGGGACAGCTCTGGAAACACCATATATTTT	CASRGDSSGNTIYF
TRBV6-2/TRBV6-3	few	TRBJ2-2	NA	TGTGCCGCCGCACGGGGGGCGGTCACCGTGGAGCTGTTTTTT	CAAARGAVTVELFF
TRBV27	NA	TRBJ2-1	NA	TGTGCCAGCATCCCCGGGACATCCGGCAATGAGCAGTTCTTC	CASIPGTSGNEQFF
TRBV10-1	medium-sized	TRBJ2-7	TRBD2	TGCGCCAGCAGTAGCGGGGCAGATTCCTACGAGCAGTACTTC	CASSSGADSYEQYF
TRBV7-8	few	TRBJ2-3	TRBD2	TGTGCTGCGTCGGAAGCGGGAGAGGCAGATACGCAGTATTTT	CAASEAGEADTQYF
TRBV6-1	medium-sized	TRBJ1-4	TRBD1	TGTGCCAGCAAGCTAAACAGGGGTGAGAAACTGTTTTTT	CASKLNRGEKLFF
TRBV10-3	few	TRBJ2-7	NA	TGTGCCATCAGTGAAAGGGAGAGGTTC	CAISERERF
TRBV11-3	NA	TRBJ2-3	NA	TGTGCCAGCAGCTCCGACGACTGGGGCACAGATACGCAGTATTTT	CASSSDDWGTDTQYF
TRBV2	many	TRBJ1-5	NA	TGTGCCAGCAGACCGGGGGACCAATATCAGCCCCAGCATTTT	CASRPGDQYQPQHF
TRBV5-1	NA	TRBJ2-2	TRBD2	TGCGCCAGCAGCTTTTCGAGCGGGAGGACGAACACCGGGGAGCTGTTTTTT	CASSFSSGRTNTGELFF
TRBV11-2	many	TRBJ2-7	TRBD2	TGTGCCAGCAGAGAAGGGACTAGCGGGAGTCTGACCCACGAGCAGTACTTC	CASREGTSGSLTHEQYF
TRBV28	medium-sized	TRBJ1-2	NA	TGTGCCAGCAGTTTAGAGGGGGATGGCTACACCTTC	CASSLEGDGYTF
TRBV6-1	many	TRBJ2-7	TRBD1	TGTGCCAGCAGTTCAGGACAGGGGTACGAGCAGTACTTC	CASSSGQGYEQYF
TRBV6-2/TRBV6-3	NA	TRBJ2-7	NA	TGTGCCAGCCGCCGGGACATCTACGAGCAGTACTTC	CASRRDIYEQYF
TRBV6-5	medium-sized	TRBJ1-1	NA	TGTGCCAGCAGTTACTCGTCCCCGGGGAACACTGAAGCTTTCTTT	CASSYSSPGNTEAFF
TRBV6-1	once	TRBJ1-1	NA	TGTGCCAGCAGCGTTAGTTACCTGGCTTTCTTT	CASSVSYLAFF
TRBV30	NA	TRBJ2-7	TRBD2	TGTGCCTGGAGTAGCGGGACTTACTACGAGCAGTACTTC	CAWSSGTYYEQYF
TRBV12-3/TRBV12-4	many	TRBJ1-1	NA	TGTGCCAGCAGTTTTGCCGAGTGGGCCACTGAAGCTTTCTTT	CASSFAEWATEAFF
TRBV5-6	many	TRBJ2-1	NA	TGTGCCAGCAGCTTTAGCGTAAGCTCCTACAATGAGCAGTTCTTC	CASSFSVSSYNEQFF
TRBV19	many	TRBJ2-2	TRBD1	TGTGCCAGTATTGGGACAGGGATCACCGGGGAGCTGTTTTTT	CASIGTGITGELFF
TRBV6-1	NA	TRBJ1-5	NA	TGTGCCAGCAGAATCAGGGATAGCAATCAGCCCAAGAATTTT	CASRIRDSNQPKNF
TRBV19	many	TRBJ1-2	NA	TGTGCCAGTAGTGTCCGGGACGGGGCCTATGTTGGCTACACCTTC	CASSVRDGAYVGYTF
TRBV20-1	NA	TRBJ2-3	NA	TGCAGTGCTAGAGATCTACAGGGCGGCACAGATACGCAGTATTTT	CSARDLQGGTDTQYF